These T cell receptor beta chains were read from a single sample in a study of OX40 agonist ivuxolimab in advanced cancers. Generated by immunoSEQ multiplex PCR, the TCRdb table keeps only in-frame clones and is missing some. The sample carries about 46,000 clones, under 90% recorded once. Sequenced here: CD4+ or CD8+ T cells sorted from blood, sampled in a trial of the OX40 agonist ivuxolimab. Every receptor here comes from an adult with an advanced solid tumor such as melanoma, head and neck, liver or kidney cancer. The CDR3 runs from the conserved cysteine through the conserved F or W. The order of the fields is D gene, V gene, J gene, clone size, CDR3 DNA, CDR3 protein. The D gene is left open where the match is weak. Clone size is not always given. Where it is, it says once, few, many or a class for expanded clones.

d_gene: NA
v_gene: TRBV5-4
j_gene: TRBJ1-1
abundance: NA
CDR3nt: TGTGCCAGCAGCGGGGCCCTTTTGTCCACTGAAGCTTTCTTT
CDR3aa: CASSGALLSTEAFF

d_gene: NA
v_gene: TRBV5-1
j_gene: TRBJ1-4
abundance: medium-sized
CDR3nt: TGCGCCAGCAGCTTGAGGCAGGGAGGCGAAAAACTGTTTTTT
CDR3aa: CASSLRQGGEKLFF

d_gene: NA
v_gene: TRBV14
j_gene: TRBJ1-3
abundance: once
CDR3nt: TGTGCCAGCAGCCAGGGAGCTTCTTGGACCATATATTTT
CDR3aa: CASSQGASWTIYF

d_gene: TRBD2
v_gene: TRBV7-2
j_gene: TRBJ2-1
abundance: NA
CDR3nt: TGTGCCAGCAGCTTAGTAGCGGGGGGGCGAAATGAGCAGTTCTTC
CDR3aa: CASSLVAGGRNEQFF

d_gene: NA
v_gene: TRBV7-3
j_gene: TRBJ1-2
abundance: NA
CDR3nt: TGTGCCAGCAGCCCAAGGGGAGGGGGGCAGGACTATGGCTACACCTTC
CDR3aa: CASSPRGGGQDYGYTF

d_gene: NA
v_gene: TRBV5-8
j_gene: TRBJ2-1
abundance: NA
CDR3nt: TGTGCCAGCGACCCAGGGAATCACTACAATGAGCAGTTCTTC
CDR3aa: CASDPGNHYNEQFF

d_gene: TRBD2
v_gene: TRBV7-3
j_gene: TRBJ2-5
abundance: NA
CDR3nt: TGTGCCAGCAGCTCGGGACTAGCGGGGGAAGAGACCCAGTACTTC
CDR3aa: CASSSGLAGEETQYF

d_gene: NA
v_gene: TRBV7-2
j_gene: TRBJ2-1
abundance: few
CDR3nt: TGTGCCAGCAGCTCCAGACAGGCCCCCTACAATGAGCAGTTCTTC
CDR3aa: CASSSRQAPYNEQFF

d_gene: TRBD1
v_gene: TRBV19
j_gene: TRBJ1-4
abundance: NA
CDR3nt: TGTGCCAGTAGCGTGGACAGGGGCGAAAAACTGTTTTTT
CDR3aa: CASSVDRGEKLFF

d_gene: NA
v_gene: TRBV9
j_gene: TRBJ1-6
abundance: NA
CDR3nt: TGTGCCAGCAGCTCCACGGACAGTAATTCACCCCTCCACTTT
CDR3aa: CASSSTDSNSPLHF

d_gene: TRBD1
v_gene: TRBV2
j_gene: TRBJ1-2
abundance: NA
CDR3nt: TGTGCCAGCAGGGTCGGACAGGGGGCGGAAGGCTACACCTTC
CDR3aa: CASRVGQGAEGYTF

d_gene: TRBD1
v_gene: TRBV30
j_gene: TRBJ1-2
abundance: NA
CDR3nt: TGTGCCTGGGCCCCAGGGGGCAATATAGGGGGCTACACCTTC
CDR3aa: CAWAPGGNIGGYTF

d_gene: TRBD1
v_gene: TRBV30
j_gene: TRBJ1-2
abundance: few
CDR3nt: TGTGCCGGCTGCTACAGGGGGCGAGATGGCTACACCTTC
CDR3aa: CAGCYRGRDGYTF

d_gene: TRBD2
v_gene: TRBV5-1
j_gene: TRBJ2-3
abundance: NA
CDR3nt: TGCGCCAGCAGCTCCCTAGCGGGGGCGAAAGATACGCAGTATTTT
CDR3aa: CASSSLAGAKDTQYF

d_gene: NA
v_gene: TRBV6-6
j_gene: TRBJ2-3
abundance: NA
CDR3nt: TGTGCCAGCAGTTACGGCACAGATACGCAGTATTTT
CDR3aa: CASSYGTDTQYF

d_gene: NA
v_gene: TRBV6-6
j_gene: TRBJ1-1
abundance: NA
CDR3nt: TGTGCCAGCAGTTACTCGAAACGTGACACTGAAGCTTTCTTT
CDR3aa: CASSYSKRDTEAFF

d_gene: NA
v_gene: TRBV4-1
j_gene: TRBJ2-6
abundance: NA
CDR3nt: TGCGCCAGCAGCCAAGCTCTTTTAGGGGATCGCTCTGGGGCCAACGTCCTGACTTTC
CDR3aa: CASSQALLGDRSGANVLTF

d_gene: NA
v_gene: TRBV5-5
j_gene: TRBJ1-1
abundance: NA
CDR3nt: TGTGCCAGCAGCTTGGAGACAGCTAGGAACACTGAAGCTTTCTTT
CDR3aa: CASSLETARNTEAFF

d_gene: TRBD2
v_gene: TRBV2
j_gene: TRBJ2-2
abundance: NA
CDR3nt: TGTGCCAGATCCAGGGCGGGGGACACCGGGGAGCTGTTTTTT
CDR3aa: CARSRAGDTGELFF